This TCR beta chain comes out of a study of blood T cell repertoires in COVID-19 (dated by TCRdb to between 2020 and 2021). Some background on the complete study: Samples covering the acute and convalescent phases of COVID-19 were provided by collaborators in the United States, Italy and Spain. Nearly every sample came with metadata listing a de-identified subject ID, COVID-19 status, age in years and sex. Where HLA class I and class II types were available, the types were taken from metadata supplied by the sample provider, not from assay-based typing. Deeply sampled blood TCRbeta repertoires from subjects exposed to, actively infected with, or recovered from COVID-19 were included in the dataset. The prospective study material was composed of cDNA or gDNA derived from T cells, B-cell-depleted T cells, or PBMCs. The repertoires were made available in a free public database intended to serve as a resource for research on the immune response to SARS-CoV-2. The samples were drawn from two sources: the first 160 participants of the ongoing ImmuneRACE study, and fewer than 1,500 subjects contributed by 6 global collaborators. What the work shows at the level of the full study, not this receptor alone: Clinical and demographic metadata were provided uncurated, with the amount varying by source and participant.

Counted from cysteine to phenylalanine, this CDR3 has 15 amino acids. Kept here is only the CDR3 DNA, which spans 45 bases and is read in frame from base 1. For CDR1 and CDR2, the germline V gene lists SGHVS and FNYEAQ. V is cut back by 1 base and J by 0 bases, with 2 bases in the junction unmatched. Points on this clone: This clone's antigen is unknown. No qualities accompany the bases; no much larger clone lies one base away.

At one collaborating source in Seattle, patients were enrolled during active infection and were followed longitudinally through the course of disease. Whole blood was collected in K2EDTA tubes by collaborating institutions according to the institutions' own protocols. Collaborator samples were shipped for TCRbeta analysis as frozen whole blood, isolated PBMCs, or DNA extracted from either sample type. The immunoSEQ Assay, a bias-controlled multiplex PCR, was used to amplify TCRbeta CDR3 regions from genomic DNA. The authors' analysis ran thus. The number of nucleated cells in each sample was estimated from the amplification of reference gene primers within the assay. Sequence reads were collapsed and filtered to measure the absolute abundance of every unique TCRbeta CDR3 rearrangement. For each sample, productive Simpson clonality was calculated as the square root of Simpson's diversity index over productive rearrangements. This immuneACCESS table, as held by TCRdb, lists in-frame sequences with V and J called but not all clones. Of the missing ones, under half trace to an unresolved V gene in checked studies; the others have no known cause. D and trimming come from the DNA, and the V and J calls and clone size come from that table. Here the sample has about 69,000 clones; 84% occur a single time. Of the sample, 13% falls within the top ten clones.

Sequenced: peripheral blood. The receptor was isolated from a man aged 50-59 years with COVID-19, enrolled during active disease. The sequence links TRBV7-6 to TRBJ2-7, with 8 bases matching TRBD1. The CDR3 has the sequence CASSLGTGNSYEQYF. The DNA is as follows: TGTGCCAGCAGCTTAGGGACAGGGAACTCCTACGAGCAGTACTTC.